These 28 T cell receptor beta chains share one sample of origin, sequenced in a study of memory CD4+ T cells and cytomegalovirus serostatus. The sort gate was single viable CD3+CD4+CD8-CD45RO+ cells for memory CD4+ T cells. Some clones are missing from TCRdb's copy, which holds only in-frame ones; the method was immunoSEQ multiplex PCR. The table shows 55,000 or so clones, with 80% to 85% occurring only once. The source material was memory CD4+ T cells from blood. Receptor source: an adult in good health and CMV-seropositive.

The CDR3 coding sequence is TGTGCCAGCAGCCCCGGACAGGGCCGGGGTGAGCAGTTCTTC. Translating it yields CASSPGQGRGEQFF. This chain links TRBV7-2 with TRBJ2-1; 8 nucleotides match TRBD1. In germline, CDR1 is SGHTA, CDR2 FQGNSA. The CDR3 has 14 residues. V gave up 5 bases and J gave up 9 bases; unmatched junction bases: 9. The variable domain in full, completed from reference TRBV7-2 and TRBJ2-1, reads GAGVSQSPSNKVTEKGKDVELRCDPISGHTALYWYRQSLGQGLEFLIYFQGNSAPDKSGLPSDRFSAERTGGSVSTLTIQRTQQEDSAVYLCASSPGQGRGEQFFGPGTRLTVL.

This clone was picked up a small number of times. The chain has TRBV21-1 and TRBJ2-3; TRBD2 reflects the table's D call only, with no check against the DNA. TRBV21-1 represents a pseudogene. The CDR3 runs 16 residues. CDR3 bases: TGTGCCAGCAGCAAATGTCGAGCGGGGCGACCAGATACGCAGTATTTT. Translated, it gives CASSKCRAGRPDTQYF.

This chain uses TRBV30 with TRBJ2-2; 8 bases align to TRBD1. Germline V CDR1 and CDR2: GTSNPN, SVGIG (reference sequence). The V gene end was trimmed by 4 bases and the J gene end by 5 bases; junction bases not matched to a gene: 9. CDR3 length: 15 amino acids. The CDR3 bases are TGTGCCTGGACCCCCGGACAGGGAAAAACCGGGGAGCTGTTTTTT. This codes for CAWTPGQGKTGELFF.

For the CDR3, the DNA is TGTGCCAGCAGCCCAGGGTTCGCGGCCAAAAACATTCAGTACTTC. Translating gives CASSPGFAAKNIQYF. This chain uses TRBV6-6 with TRBJ2-4; perhaps TRBD1 as D (5 bases). The CDR3 contains 15 residues. The V end lost 6 bases, the J end lost 1 base, and 13 bases lay between the germline ends. The V gene's germline CDR1 is MNHNY and CDR2 SVGAGI (reference sequence).

The V call is TRBV7-9, the J call TRBJ1-5, with 8 bases lining up with TRBD1. The CDR3 is made up of 14 amino acids. Germline trimming cut 5 bases from V and 6 bases from J; bases unmatched to any gene: 6. The germline gives CDR1 SEHNR, CDR2 FQNEAQ (reference sequence). CDR3 protein: CASSGDRGIQPQHF. In DNA, the CDR3 is TGTGCCAGCAGCGGAGACAGGGGTATTCAGCCCCAGCATTTT.

This clone was detected once. The genes are TRBV2 and TRBJ2-7; 12 bases are shared with TRBD2. Trimming took 10 bases from V and 1 from J; bases not matched to a gene: 8. Looked up from germline, CDR1 is SNHLY and CDR2 is FYNNEI. CDR3 size: 15 residues. The CDR3 here is CAINLGTSGSYEQYF. CDR3 nucleotides: TGTGCCATCAACCTCGGGACTAGCGGGTCCTACGAGCAGTACTTC.

This sequence joins TRBV18 and TRBJ2-5; TRBD1 or TRBD2 may be the D gene (5 bases each). The CDR3 has 15 amino acids. Deletions cut 5 bases from V and 1 base from J, with 14 bases between. Germline V gene sequence: CDR1 KGHSH, CDR2 LQKENI. The chain's CDR3 is CASSRPGLVQETQYF. In DNA form, the CDR3 reads TGTGCCAGCTCAAGACCGGGGCTCGTCCAAGAGACCCAGTACTTC.

The rearrangement links TRBV7-2 to TRBJ2-5; 9 positions match TRBD1. Germline CDR1 SGHTA, CDR2 FQGNSA. Trimming took 5 bases from V and 5 from J; bases not matched to a gene: 3. This CDR3 is built from 13 residues. In nucleotides, the CDR3 is TGTGCCAGCAGCAGGGACAGGGTGGAGACCCAGTACTTC. It specifies CASSRDRVETQYF.

The J gene is TRBJ2-7, the V gene TRBV6-5, with 9 positions matching TRBD2. CDR1 and CDR2 from the germline V gene are MNHEY and SVGAGI. The CDR3 is 13 amino acids. V lost 4 bases to trimming and J lost 2 bases; unmatched junction nucleotides: 0. CDR3 nucleotides: TGTGCCAGCAGTTTAGCGGGGGCCTACGAGCAGTACTTC. This translates into CASSLAGAYEQYF.

The V call is TRBV5-4, the J call TRBJ2-7; the D gene is possibly TRBD2 (6 bases). This CDR3 comprises 14 residues. Germline loops: CDR1 SGHNT, CDR2 YYREEE (reference sequence). Trimming pared 4 bases from V and 1 base from J, leaving 12 bases between. CDR3 protein: CASSPGLRSYEQYF. In DNA, the CDR3 is TGTGCCAGCAGCCCGGGACTCCGTTCCTACGAGCAGTACTTC.

The gene calls are TRBV15 and TRBJ1-6; maybe TRBD1 (6 bases). In germline, CDR1 is LNHNV, CDR2 YYDKDF (reference sequence). Deletions cut 5 bases from V and 16 bases from J, with 21 bases between. The CDR3 runs 14 residues. The CDR3 sequence: CATSSRDTQKTLHF. In DNA, the CDR3 is TGTGCCACCAGCTCCCGGGACACCCAAAAAACTCTCCACTTT.

This sequence joins TRBV7-9 and TRBJ1-4; 9 positions match TRBD1. Germline V gene sequence: CDR1 SEHNR, CDR2 FQNEAQ (reference sequence). V was clipped by 5 bases and J by 8 bases; unmatched bases: 9. CDR3 size: 15 residues. CDR3 in amino acids: CASSRPGQGNEKLFF. The CDR3 DNA reads as TGTGCCAGCAGCCGACCGGGACAGGGCAACGAAAAACTGTTTTTT.

This chain connects TRBV20-1 to TRBJ1-2; D not resolved. Germline lookup yields CDR1 DFQATT and CDR2 SNEGSKA (reference sequence). V lost 3 bases to trimming and J lost 6 bases, with 5 bases between them. The CDR3 spans 10 residues. CDR3 sequence: CSASIDGYTF. The DNA for the CDR3 is TGCAGTGCTAGTATCGATGGCTACACCTTC.

This chain joins TRBV2 and TRBJ1-4, with 8 bases identical to TRBD1. This CDR3 comprises 16 residues. CDR1 and CDR2 (germline): SNHLY, FYNNEI. Unmatched junction bases numbered 6, after V lost 6 bases and J lost 0 bases. This CDR3 is CASRAGQGATNEKLFF. The CDR3 nucleotides read TGTGCCAGCAGGGCTGGACAGGGCGCAACTAATGAAAAACTGTTTTTT.

The V call is TRBV19, the J call TRBJ1-2; no definite D call. Between the trimmed V and J ends, which lost 0 bases and 4 bases, there was a span of 9 bases. This CDR3 spans 14 amino acids. Germline V CDR1 and CDR2: LNHDA, SQIVND (reference sequence). CDR3 bases: TGTGCCAGTAGTATAGATCCTCGCAGCTATGGCTACACCTTC. Amino acids: CASSIDPRSYGYTF.

The rearrangement uses TRBV6-1 and TRBJ2-1; 8 nucleotides match TRBD1. J was trimmed by 10 bases and V by 3 bases; bases with no gene match: 2. The CDR3 is 12 residues long. Germline loops: CDR1 MNHNS, CDR2 SASEGT. The CDR3: CASSDRGREQFF. The DNA for the CDR3 is TGTGCCAGCAGTGACAGGGGGCGGGAGCAGTTCTTC.

This clone was counted only a few times. This chain uses TRBV6-1 with TRBJ1-2; tentatively, D is TRBD1 (5 bases). V shed 3 bases and J shed 3 bases, with 14 bases lying between them. In germline, CDR1 is MNHNS, CDR2 SASEGT. CDR3 length equals 15 residues. In DNA, the CDR3 is TGTGCCAGCAGTGAGGGATGGACACCCGACTATGGCTACACCTTC. Its translation: CASSEGWTPDYGYTF.

This chain joins TRBV5-1 and TRBJ1-5; no firm D call. The CDR3 is 13 residues long. The germline V gene encodes CDR1 SGHRS and CDR2 YFSETQ. Trimming took 0 bases from V and 7 from J, leaving 8 bases between them. DNA of the CDR3: TGCGCCAGCAGCTTGGCACCAAACCAGCCCCAGCATTTT. Amino acids: CASSLAPNQPQHF.

This clone was counted only a few times. The chain has TRBV6-5 and TRBJ2-5, with 7 bases identical to TRBD2. The CDR3 runs 15 residues. Germline CDR1 MNHEY, CDR2 SVGAGI. Trimming at V came to 6 bases and at J to 4 bases, leaving 11 bases not matched to a gene. CDR3 nucleotide sequence: TGTGCCAGCAGCCCTCCCGGCGGGGGATCAGAGACCCAGTACTTC. It translates to CASSPPGGGSETQYF.

The chain joins TRBV16 to TRBJ1-5; D gene unclear. The germline V gene has CDR1 KGHSY and CDR2 FQNENV. Trimming pared 2 bases from V and 3 bases from J, leaving 11 bases between. The CDR3 runs 15 residues. CDR3 region: CASSQTGFDNQPQHF. The CDR3 nucleotides are TGTGCCAGCAGCCAAACGGGGTTCGACAATCAGCCCCAGCATTTT. The full variable domain, its missing parts supplied by reference TRBV16 and TRBJ1-5, is GEEVAQTPKHLVRGEGQKAKLYCAPIKGHSYVFWYQQVLKNEFKFLISFQNENVFDETGMPKERFSAKCLPNSPCSLEIQATKLEDSAVYFCASSQTGFDNQPQHFGDGTRLSIL.

The chain carries TRBV7-2 and TRBJ1-2; 9 positions agree with TRBD1. CDR3 length: 13 residues. Per germline, CDR1 SGHTA and CDR2 FQGNSA. Losses at the gene ends were 3 bases for V and 8 bases for J; bases not matched to a gene: 4. This CDR3 is CASSLGTGNGYTF. DNA of the CDR3: TGTGCCAGCAGCTTGGGGACAGGGAACGGCTACACCTTC.

As DNA, the CDR3 is TGTGCCAGTAGTCCCTCTGGGACGTTAGTGGGCCTTTATGGCTACACCTTC. Its translation is CASSPSGTLVGLYGYTF. The genes are TRBV19 and TRBJ1-2, with D possibly being TRBD1 (5 bases). The CDR3 has 17 amino acids. The germline gives CDR1 LNHDA, CDR2 SQIVND (reference sequence). Trimming left V 5 bases short and J 5 bases short, with 24 bases between.

V and J are TRBV10-3 and TRBJ2-7; TRBD2 agrees at 7 bases. CDR3 length: 14 residues. CDR1 and CDR2 (germline): ENHRY, SYGVKD. With 10 bases clipped from V and 0 bases from J, the junction kept 9 bases outside the gene matches. The CDR3 DNA follows: TGTGCCACCAAGACTAGCCAAGCCTCCTACGAGCAGTACTTC. It is translated as CATKTSQASYEQYF.

The genes are TRBV15 and TRBJ1-1, with 7 bases aligning to TRBD1. Germline CDR1 and CDR2: LNHNV and YYDKDF (reference sequence). This CDR3 contains 16 residues. V was pared by 10 bases and J by 3 bases, with 17 bases of the junction left unmatched. The CDR3 nucleotides are TGTGCCAGTTCGACAGGGAGATACAGGGACGACACTGAAGCTTTCTTT. It is translated as CASSTGRYRDDTEAFF.

This chain links TRBV25-1 with TRBJ1-2, with no clear D. The V gene lost 1 base and the J gene lost 8 bases, with 11 bases spanning the gap. The CDR3 loop spans 13 amino acids. The V gene's germline CDR1 is MGHDK and CDR2 SYGVNS. CDR3 DNA sequence: TGTGCCAGCAGTGAATTGAGAGGCTCCGGCTACACCTTC. This gives the protein CASSELRGSGYTF.

The chain has TRBV11-2 and TRBJ2-7; no reliable D call. Germline CDR1 and CDR2: SGHAT and FQNNGV. The CDR3 consists of 15 residues. Between the trimmed V and J ends, which lost 1 base and 4 bases, there was a span of 14 bases. As DNA, the CDR3 is TGTGCCAGCAGCTTAGTCTCCGACGTAGGATACGAGCAGTACTTC. It specifies CASSLVSDVGYEQYF.

This clone is a singleton in its sample. The chain carries TRBV7-6 and TRBJ2-3, with D possibly being TRBD1 (6 bases). Germline V gives CDR1 SGHVS, CDR2 FNYEAQ. The CDR3 has 15 residues. V was cut by 5 bases and J by 0 bases, with 12 bases left in between. The CDR3 loop reads CASSATGSSTDTQYF. The CDR3, as DNA: TGTGCCAGCAGCGCTACAGGGTCTAGCACAGATACGCAGTATTTT.

J is TRBJ2-3 and V is TRBV7-2, with a tentative D call TRBD2 (5 bases). The V gene's germline CDR1 is SGHTA and CDR2 FQGNSA. CDR3 length: 13 amino acids. Trimming cost V 7 bases and J 2 bases, with 10 bases left between them. Here the CDR3 reads CASKDWTTDTQYF. CDR3 coding DNA: TGTGCCAGCAAGGACTGGACCACAGATACGCAGTATTTT. Full variable domain (rest looked up from reference TRBV7-2 and TRBJ2-3): GAGVSQSPSNKVTEKGKDVELRCDPISGHTALYWYRQSLGQGLEFLIYFQGNSAPDKSGLPSDRFSAERTGGSVSTLTIQRTQQEDSAVYLCASKDWTTDTQYFGPGTRLTVL.